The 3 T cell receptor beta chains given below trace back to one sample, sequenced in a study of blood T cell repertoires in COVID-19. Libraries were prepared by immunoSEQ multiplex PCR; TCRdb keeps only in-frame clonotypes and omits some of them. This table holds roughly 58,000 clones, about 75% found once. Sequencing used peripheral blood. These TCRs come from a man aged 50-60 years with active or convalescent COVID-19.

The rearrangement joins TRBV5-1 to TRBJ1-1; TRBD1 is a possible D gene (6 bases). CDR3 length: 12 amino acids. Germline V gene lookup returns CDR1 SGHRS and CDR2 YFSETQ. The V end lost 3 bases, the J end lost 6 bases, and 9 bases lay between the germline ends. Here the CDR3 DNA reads TGCGCCAGCAGCTACGGACAGTCTGAAGCTTTCTTT. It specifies CASSYGQSEAFF. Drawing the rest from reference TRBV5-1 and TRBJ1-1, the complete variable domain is KAGVTQTPRYLIKTRGQQVTLSCSPISGHRSVSWYQQTPGQGLQFLFEYFSETQRNKGNFPGRFSGRQFSNSRSEMNVSTLELGDSALYLCASSYGQSEAFFGQGTRLTVV.

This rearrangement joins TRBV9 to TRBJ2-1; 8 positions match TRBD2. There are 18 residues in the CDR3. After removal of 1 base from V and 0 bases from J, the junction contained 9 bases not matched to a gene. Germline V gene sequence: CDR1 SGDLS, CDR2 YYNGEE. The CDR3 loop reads CASSVPLTSVSSYNEQFF. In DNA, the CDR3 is TGTGCCAGCAGCGTACCCCTGACTAGCGTGAGCTCCTACAATGAGCAGTTCTTC.

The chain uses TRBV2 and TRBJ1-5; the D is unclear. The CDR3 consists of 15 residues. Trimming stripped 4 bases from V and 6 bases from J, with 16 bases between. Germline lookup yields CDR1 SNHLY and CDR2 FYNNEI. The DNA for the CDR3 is TGTGCCAGCAGTGTTGACACCGGGAAGGGTCAGCCCCAGCATTTT. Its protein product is CASSVDTGKGQPQHF.